These 5 T cell receptor beta chains share one sample of origin, sequenced in a study of OX40 agonist ivuxolimab in advanced cancers. Clones were sequenced by immunoSEQ multiplex PCR, and TCRdb holds only the in-frame ones, with some missing. This sample has some 98,000 clones; over 75% occur once, and the top ten carry about 0.29%. Here the sequenced sample was CD4+ or CD8+ T cells sorted from blood, taken in a trial of the OX40 agonist ivuxolimab. These receptors were obtained from an adult with an advanced solid tumor such as melanoma, head and neck, liver or kidney cancer.

The rearrangement joins TRBV6-1 to TRBJ2-7, with 7 bases aligning to TRBD1. With V trimmed by 5 bases and J by 5 bases, 6 bases remained unmatched. Per germline, CDR1 MNHNS and CDR2 SASEGT. The CDR3 consists of 13 residues. The CDR3 here is CASSKQGLDEQYF. CDR3 bases: TGTGCCAGCAGTAAACAGGGGTTGGACGAGCAGTACTTC.

The chain joins TRBV6-5 to TRBJ2-7; 7 bases align to TRBD1. The CDR3 has 15 amino acids. The J segment lost 6 bases and the V segment lost 6 bases, leaving 14 bases of the junction unmatched. The germline V gene encodes CDR1 MNHEY and CDR2 SVGAGI. CDR3 amino acids: CASSPQSTGKVEQYF. The DNA of the CDR3 is TGTGCCAGCAGCCCCCAATCGACAGGGAAAGTCGAGCAGTACTTC.

CDR3 coding DNA: TGTGCCAGCAGTTACTTGGGGGCTAGCGGCACTGAAGCTTTCTTT. Protein: CASSYLGASGTEAFF. The V gene is TRBV6-5, the J gene TRBJ1-1, with D possibly being TRBD1 (6 bases). Trimming removed 1 base at V and 4 bases at J, with 13 bases between. This CDR3 contains 15 residues. CDR1 is MNHEY and CDR2 is SVGAGI in the germline V gene.

The gene calls are TRBV5-4 and TRBJ1-2, with D perhaps TRBD1 (6 bases). The CDR3 is made up of 13 amino acids. The V and J ends lost 0 bases and 6 bases respectively, with 9 bases between them. Germline-derived CDR1 and CDR2 are SGHNT and YYREEE (reference sequence). The CDR3 here is CASSLGGGNGYTF. In DNA, the CDR3 is TGTGCCAGCAGCTTGGGAGGGGGGAATGGCTACACCTTC.

The rearrangement joins TRBV9 to TRBJ2-2; tentatively, D is TRBD1 or TRBD2 (5 bases each). The CDR3 loop spans 15 amino acids. V was shortened by 0 bases and J by 5 bases, with 11 bases between the two germline ends. CDR1 SGDLS and CDR2 YYNGEE come from the germline V gene. As DNA, the CDR3 is TGTGCCAGCAGCGTAGTAGGGACGGAGACCGGGGAGCTGTTTTTT. This codes for CASSVVGTETGELFF.